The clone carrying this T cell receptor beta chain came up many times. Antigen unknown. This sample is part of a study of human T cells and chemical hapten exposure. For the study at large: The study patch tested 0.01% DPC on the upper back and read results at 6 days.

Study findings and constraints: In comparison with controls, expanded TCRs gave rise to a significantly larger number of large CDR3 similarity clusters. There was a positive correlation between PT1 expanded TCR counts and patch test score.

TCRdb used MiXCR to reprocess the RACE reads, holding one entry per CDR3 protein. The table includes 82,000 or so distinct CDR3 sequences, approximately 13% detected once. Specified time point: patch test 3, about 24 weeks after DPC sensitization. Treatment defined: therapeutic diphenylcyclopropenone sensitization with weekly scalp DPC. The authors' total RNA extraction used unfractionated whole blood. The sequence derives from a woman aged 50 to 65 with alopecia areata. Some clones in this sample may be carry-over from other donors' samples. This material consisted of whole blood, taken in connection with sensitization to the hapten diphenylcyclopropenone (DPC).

In DNA form, the CDR3 reads TGCAGCGTAAAGGGACAGGGGAATACTGAAGCTTTCTTT. It translates to CSVKGQGNTEAFF. The V call is TRBV29-1, the J call TRBJ1-1, with TRBD1 matching over 10 bases. Germline V CDR1 and CDR2: SQVTM, ANQGSEA. V dropped 6 bases and J dropped 5; count of bases not matched to a gene: 6. This CDR3 contains 13 residues.